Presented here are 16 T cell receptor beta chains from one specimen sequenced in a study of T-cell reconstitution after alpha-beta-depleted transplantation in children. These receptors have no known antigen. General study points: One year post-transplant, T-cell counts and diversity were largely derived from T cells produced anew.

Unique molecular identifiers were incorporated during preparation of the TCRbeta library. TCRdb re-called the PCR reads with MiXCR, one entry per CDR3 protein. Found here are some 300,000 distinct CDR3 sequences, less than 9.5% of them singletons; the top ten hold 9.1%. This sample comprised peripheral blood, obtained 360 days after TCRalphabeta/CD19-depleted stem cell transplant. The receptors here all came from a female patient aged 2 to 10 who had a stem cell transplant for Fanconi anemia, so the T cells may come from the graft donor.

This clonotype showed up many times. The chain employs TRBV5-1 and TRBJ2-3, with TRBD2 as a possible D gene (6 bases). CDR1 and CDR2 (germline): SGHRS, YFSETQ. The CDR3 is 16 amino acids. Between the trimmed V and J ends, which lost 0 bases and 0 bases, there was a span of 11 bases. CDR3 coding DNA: TGCGCCAGCAGCTTGGGATTTCGGGAGAGCACAGATACGCAGTATTTT. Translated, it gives CASSLGFRESTDTQYF.

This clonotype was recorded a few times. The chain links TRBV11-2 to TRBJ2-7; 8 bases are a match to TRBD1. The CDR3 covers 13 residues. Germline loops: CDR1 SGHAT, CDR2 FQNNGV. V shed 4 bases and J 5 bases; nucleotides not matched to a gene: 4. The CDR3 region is CASSYRTGNEQYF. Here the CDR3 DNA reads TGTGCCAGCAGCTATCGGACAGGGAACGAGCAGTACTTC.

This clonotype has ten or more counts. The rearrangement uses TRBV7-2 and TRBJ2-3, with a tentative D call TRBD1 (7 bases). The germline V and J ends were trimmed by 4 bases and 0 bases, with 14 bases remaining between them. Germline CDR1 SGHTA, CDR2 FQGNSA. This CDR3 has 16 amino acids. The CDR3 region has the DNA TGTGCCAGCAGCTCACAGACAGGGACTAGCACAGATACGCAGTATTTT. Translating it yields CASSSQTGTSTDTQYF.

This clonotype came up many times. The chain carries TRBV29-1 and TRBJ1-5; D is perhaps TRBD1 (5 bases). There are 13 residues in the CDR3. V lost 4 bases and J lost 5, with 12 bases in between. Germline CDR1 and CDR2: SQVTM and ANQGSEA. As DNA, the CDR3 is TGCAGCGTTGGGGGACTAGGGGATCAGCCCCAGCATTTT. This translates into CSVGGLGDQPQHF.

The CDR3 sequence: CASSPRVETQYF. As DNA, the CDR3 is TGTGCCAGCTCACCAAGGGTAGAGACCCAGTACTTC. J is TRBJ2-5 and V is TRBV18; D is undetermined. V was shortened by 2 bases and J by 4 bases, with 5 bases between the two germline ends. Germline CDR1 is KGHSH and CDR2 is LQKENI. The CDR3 totals 12 residues.

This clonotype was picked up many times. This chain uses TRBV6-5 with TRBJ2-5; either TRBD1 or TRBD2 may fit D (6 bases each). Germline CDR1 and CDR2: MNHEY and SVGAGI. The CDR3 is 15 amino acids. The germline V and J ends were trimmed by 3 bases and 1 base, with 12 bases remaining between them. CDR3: CASSYWGALQETQYF. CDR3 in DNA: TGTGCCAGCAGTTATTGGGGGGCCCTCCAAGAGACCCAGTACTTC.

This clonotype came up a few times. Written as DNA, the CDR3 is TGCGCCAGCAGCTGGAGGGGCGGGGGCACTGAAGCTTTCTTT. It encodes CASSWRGGGTEAFF. This chain joins TRBV5-1 and TRBJ1-1, with D possibly being TRBD1 (5 bases). V shed 3 bases and J shed 4 bases, with 13 bases lying between them. The CDR3 length is 14 residues. Per the germline V gene, CDR1 is SGHRS and CDR2 is YFSETQ.

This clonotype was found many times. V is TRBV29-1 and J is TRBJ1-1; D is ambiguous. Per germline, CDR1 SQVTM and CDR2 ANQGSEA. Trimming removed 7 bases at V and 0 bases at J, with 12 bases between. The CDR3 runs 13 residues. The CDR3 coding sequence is TGCAGCGGTGGACTGGGCATGAACACTGAAGCTTTCTTT. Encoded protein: CSGGLGMNTEAFF.

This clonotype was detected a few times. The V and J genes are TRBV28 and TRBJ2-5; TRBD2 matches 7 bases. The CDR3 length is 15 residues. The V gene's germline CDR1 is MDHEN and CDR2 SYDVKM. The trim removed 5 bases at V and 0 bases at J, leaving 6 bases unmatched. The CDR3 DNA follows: TGTGCCAGCAGTCCACTGGGGGGGGACCAAGAGACCCAGTACTTC. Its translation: CASSPLGGDQETQYF.

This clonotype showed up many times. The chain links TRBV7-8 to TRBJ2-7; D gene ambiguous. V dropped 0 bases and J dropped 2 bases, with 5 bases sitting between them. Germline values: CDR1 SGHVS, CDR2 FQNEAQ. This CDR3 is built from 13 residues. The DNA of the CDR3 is TGTGCCAGCAGCTTAGCATCTCCCTACGAGCAGTACTTC. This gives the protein CASSLASPYEQYF.

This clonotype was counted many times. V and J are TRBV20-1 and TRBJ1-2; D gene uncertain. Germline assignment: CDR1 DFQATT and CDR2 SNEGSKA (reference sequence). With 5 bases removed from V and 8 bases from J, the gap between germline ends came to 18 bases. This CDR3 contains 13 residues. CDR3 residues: CSAADGVRAGYTF. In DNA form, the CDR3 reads TGCAGTGCTGCGGACGGGGTGAGGGCGGGCTACACCTTC.

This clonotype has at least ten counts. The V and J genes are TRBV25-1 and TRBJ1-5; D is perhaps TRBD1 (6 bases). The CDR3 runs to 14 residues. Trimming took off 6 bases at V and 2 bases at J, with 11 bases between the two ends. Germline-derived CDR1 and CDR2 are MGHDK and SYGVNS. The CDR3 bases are TGTGCCAGCAGCGCTTCAGGGGGCAATCAGCCCCAGCATTTT. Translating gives CASSASGGNQPQHF.

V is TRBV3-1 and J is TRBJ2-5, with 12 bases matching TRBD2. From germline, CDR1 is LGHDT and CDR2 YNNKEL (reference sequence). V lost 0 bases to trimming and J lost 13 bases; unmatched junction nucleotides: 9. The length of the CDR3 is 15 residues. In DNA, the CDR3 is TGTGCCAGCAGCCAAGAGGTCCTACTAGCGGGGGGATCGTACTTC. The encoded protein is CASSQEVLLAGGSYF.

CDR3: CASSGFINTEAFF. The CDR3 coding sequence is TGTGCCAGCAGTGGGTTCATCAACACTGAAGCTTTCTTT. This sequence joins TRBV6-1 and TRBJ1-1, with D uncertain. V was cut by 4 bases and J by 2 bases, with 8 bases left in between. CDR3 size: 13 residues. Germline CDR1 and CDR2: MNHNS and SASEGT.

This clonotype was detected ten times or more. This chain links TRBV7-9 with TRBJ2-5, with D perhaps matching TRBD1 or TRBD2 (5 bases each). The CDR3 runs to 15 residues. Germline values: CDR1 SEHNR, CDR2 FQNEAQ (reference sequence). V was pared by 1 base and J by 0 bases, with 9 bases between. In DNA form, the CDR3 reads TGTGCCAGCAGCTTAGAGGGGACGGACCAAGAGACCCAGTACTTC. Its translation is CASSLEGTDQETQYF.

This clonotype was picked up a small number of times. The CDR3 protein is CAWSVPGDYNEQFF. CDR3 in DNA: TGTGCCTGGAGTGTACCGGGGGACTACAATGAGCAGTTCTTC. The rearrangement joins TRBV30 to TRBJ2-1; weak D call: TRBD2 (6 bases). Germline CDR1 GTSNPN, CDR2 SVGIG (reference sequence). V gave up 0 bases and J gave up 3 bases, with 9 bases separating them. CDR3 size: 14 residues.